This T cell receptor beta chain was retrieved from a study of patients and donors after allogeneic stem cell transplantation. The V end lost 4 bases, the J end lost 0 bases, and 7 bases lay between the germline ends. CDR1 is DFQATT and CDR2 is SNEGSKA in the germline V gene (reference sequence). The CDR3 consists of 13 residues. This clonotype was recorded once. TCRdb called the RT-PCR reads again in MiXCR, with one record for every CDR3 protein. Of about 150,000 distinct CDR3 sequences in the sample, 24% are singletons; the top ten hold roughly 25%. The sequenced sample consisted of blood, either unsorted or a sorted T cell fraction (not recorded which). This chain uses TRBV20-1 with TRBJ1-5; D uncertain. The sequence was collected from a human donor who was either an allogeneic HSCT recipient or a stem cell or donor lymphocyte infusion donor (not recorded which). It is not recorded whose cells these are; they may come from a transplant donor. CDR3 residues: CSATTDSNQPQHF. For the CDR3, the DNA is TGCAGTGCTACTACAGATAGCAATCAGCCCCAGCATTTT.